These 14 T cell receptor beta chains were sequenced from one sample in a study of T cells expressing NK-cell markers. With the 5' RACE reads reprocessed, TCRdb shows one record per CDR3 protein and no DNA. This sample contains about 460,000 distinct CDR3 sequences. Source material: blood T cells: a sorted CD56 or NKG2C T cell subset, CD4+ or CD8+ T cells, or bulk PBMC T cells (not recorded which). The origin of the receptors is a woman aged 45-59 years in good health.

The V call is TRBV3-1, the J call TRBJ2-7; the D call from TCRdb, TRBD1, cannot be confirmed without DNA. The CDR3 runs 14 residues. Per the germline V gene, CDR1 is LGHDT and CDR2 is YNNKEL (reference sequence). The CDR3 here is CASSLRTGHEEQYF.

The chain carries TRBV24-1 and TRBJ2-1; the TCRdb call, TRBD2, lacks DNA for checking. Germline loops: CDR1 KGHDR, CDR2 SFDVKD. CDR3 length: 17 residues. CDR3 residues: CATSDPSGGELYNEQFF.

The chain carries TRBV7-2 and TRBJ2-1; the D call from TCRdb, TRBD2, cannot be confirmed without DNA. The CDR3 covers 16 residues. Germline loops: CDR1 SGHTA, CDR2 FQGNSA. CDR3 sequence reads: CASSLVVLGGGNEQFF.

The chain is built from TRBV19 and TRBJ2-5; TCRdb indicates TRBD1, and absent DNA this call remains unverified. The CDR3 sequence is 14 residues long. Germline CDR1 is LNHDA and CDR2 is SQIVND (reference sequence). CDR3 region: CASSRDRSQETQYF.

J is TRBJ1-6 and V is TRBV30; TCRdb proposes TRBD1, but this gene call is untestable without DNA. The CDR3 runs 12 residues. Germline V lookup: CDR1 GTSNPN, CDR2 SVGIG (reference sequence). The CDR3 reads CAFRDSNSPLHF.

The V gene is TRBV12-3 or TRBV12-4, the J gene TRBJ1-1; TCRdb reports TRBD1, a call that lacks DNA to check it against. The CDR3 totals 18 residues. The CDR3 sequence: CASSLGSPGQGRKGEAFF.

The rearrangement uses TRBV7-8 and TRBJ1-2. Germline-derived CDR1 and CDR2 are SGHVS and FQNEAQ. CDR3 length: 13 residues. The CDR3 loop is CASSSADFYGYTF.

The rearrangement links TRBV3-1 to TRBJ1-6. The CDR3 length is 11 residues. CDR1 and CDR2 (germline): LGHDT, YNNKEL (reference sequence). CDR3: CASSHRSPLHF.

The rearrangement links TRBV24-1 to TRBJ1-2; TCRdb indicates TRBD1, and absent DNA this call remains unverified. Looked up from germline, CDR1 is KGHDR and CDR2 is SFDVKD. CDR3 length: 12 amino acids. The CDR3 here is CATSDGTWGYTF.

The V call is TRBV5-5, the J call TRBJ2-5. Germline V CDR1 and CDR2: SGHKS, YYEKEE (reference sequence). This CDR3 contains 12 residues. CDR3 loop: CASSFSHETQYF.

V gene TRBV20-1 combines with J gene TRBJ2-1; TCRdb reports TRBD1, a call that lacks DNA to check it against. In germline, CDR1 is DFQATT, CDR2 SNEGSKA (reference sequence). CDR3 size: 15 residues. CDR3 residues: CSADESSGRGNEQFF.

This CDR3 is CASSLDRDWRETQYF. The chain employs TRBV12-3 or TRBV12-4 and TRBJ2-5; TCRdb designates TRBD2, a call that cannot be tested without DNA. This CDR3 is 15 amino acids long.

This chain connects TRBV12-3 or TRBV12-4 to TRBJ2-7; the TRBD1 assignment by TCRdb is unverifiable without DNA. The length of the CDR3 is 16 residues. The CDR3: CASSFDELGGGHEQYF.

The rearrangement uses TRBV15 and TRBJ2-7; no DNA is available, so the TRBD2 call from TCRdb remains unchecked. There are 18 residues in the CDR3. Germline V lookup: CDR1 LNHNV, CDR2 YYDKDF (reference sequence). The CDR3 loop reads CATSRSGLAGVSSYEQYF.